In this sample, the clone carrying this TCR beta chain turned up once. Its antigen is unknown. The sample holds other DNA sequences that translate to the same CDR3. The CDR3 has 15 residues. The V end was cut by 0 bases, the J end by 4 bases, with 9 bases between. Germline V gene lookup returns CDR1 MNHEY and CDR2 SVGAGI. The data derive from a study of cytomegalovirus exposure and HLA in healthy donors. General observations from the study: V- and J-gene trimming of TCR beta was linked (in a later analysis) to a missense DCLRE1C variant. Some highly shared sequence variants likely arose as a pipeline artifact.

60 Vbeta and 13 Jbeta primers were used in PCR. The method was immunoSEQ multiplex PCR; TCRdb's version includes in-frame clones alone and lacks a portion of them. This table holds about 180,000 clones, roughly 79% found once. The chain recombines TRBV6-5 with TRBJ2-2; perhaps TRBD1 as D (6 bases). The sequence came from a woman aged 18-35 years in good health and CMV-seropositive. Sequences were obtained from PBMCs. CDR3 protein: CASSYSGRGTGELFF. DNA for the CDR3: TGTGCCAGCAGTTACTCGGGCAGGGGCACCGGGGAGCTGTTTTTT.